The clone carrying this TCR beta chain turned up a few times. Its matching antigen is unknown. This sample's time point: recipient sample about 28 days before transplant, after cytoreduction. The junction had 3 bases not matched to a gene; V was cut back by 7 bases and J by 6 bases. This CDR3 has 12 residues. Germline CDR1 SNHLY, CDR2 FYNNEI. These data originate in a study of T cell clonotyping in hematopoietic cell transplantation. The study's findings and limits: Graft donor and pretransplant recipient Inverse Simpson Index values predicted broader posttransplant TCR diversity. Without cell sorting, CD4 versus CD8 contributions remain unresolved.

This table comes from immunoSEQ multiplex PCR, and its TCRdb copy is limited to in-frame clones, with some not included. The sample has approximately 5,000 clones, 25% to 40% seen once; the top ten hold approximately 16%. The rearrangement joins TRBV2 to TRBJ2-3, with 8 bases lining up with TRBD1. The sequence derives from a man in his fifties or sixties with myelofibrosis. Some clones in this sample may be carry-over from other donors' samples. This specimen was peripheral blood mononuclear cells, taken before stem cell transplant. CDR3: CASNRGWDTQYF. As DNA, the CDR3 is TGTGCCAGCAACAGGGGGTGGGATACGCAGTATTTT.